This is a list of T cell receptor beta chains from one sample in a study of cytomegalovirus exposure and HLA in healthy donors. Produced via immunoSEQ multiplex PCR; TCRdb's table is partial and in-frame only. The sample has about 94,000 clones, around 8% seen once; the top ten hold 2.3%. The sequenced sample was PBMCs. Every receptor here comes from a man aged 50 to 59 in good health and CMV-seronegative. CDR3s include the opening cysteine and the closing phenylalanine or tryptophan. A D gene is named only where the DNA matches it firmly. Rows give clone size only sometimes, using once, few, many, or a class for an expanded clone.

size: .
J: TRBJ1-1
V: TRBV7-9
D: TRBD1
CDR3: CASSRSTGGTEAFF
DNA: TGTGCCAGCAGCAGATCGACAGGGGGCACTGAAGCTTTCTTT

size: few
J: TRBJ2-7
V: TRBV7-2
D: .
CDR3: CASSLGAGGEQYF
DNA: TGTGCCAGCAGCTTAGGGGCGGGCGGGGAGCAGTACTTC

size: few
J: TRBJ2-2
V: TRBV5-1
D: TRBD1
CDR3: CASSPGTVNTGELFF
DNA: TGCGCCAGCAGCCCGGGGACAGTAAACACCGGGGAGCTGTTTTTT

size: few
J: TRBJ1-2
V: TRBV7-9
D: .
CDR3: CASSFDIYGYTF
DNA: TGTGCCAGCAGCTTTGACATCTATGGCTACACCTTC

size: few
J: TRBJ1-1
V: TRBV9
D: .
CDR3: CASSPKLNTEAFF
DNA: TGTGCCAGCAGCCCAAAGCTGAACACTGAAGCTTTCTTT

size: .
J: TRBJ1-6
V: TRBV10-3
D: .
CDR3: CATFYDPSGPGHF
DNA: TGTGCCACTTTTTACGACCCGTCAGGGCCTGGCCACTTT

size: few
J: TRBJ2-7
V: TRBV5-1
D: .
CDR3: CASSLGSGNHYEQYF
DNA: TGCGCCAGCAGCCTAGGGTCAGGGAACCACTACGAGCAGTACTTC

size: .
J: TRBJ1-5
V: TRBV5-1
D: .
CDR3: CASSLGSDQPQHF
DNA: TGCGCCAGCAGCTTGGGCAGCGATCAGCCCCAGCATTTT

size: .
J: TRBJ2-7
V: TRBV6-1
D: TRBD1
CDR3: CASRTGQALRGDF
DNA: TGTGCCAGCAGGACGGGACAGGCCTTACGAGGGGACTTC

size: .
J: TRBJ1-1
V: TRBV7-3
D: TRBD1
CDR3: CASSSGGYTEAFF
DNA: TGTGCCAGCAGCTCAGGGGGCTACACTGAAGCTTTCTTT

size: .
J: TRBJ2-1
V: TRBV30
D: TRBD2
CDR3: CAWGLAGGNEQFF
DNA: TGTGCCTGGGGGCTAGCGGGAGGGAATGAGCAGTTCTTC

size: .
J: TRBJ2-3
V: TRBV5-4
D: TRBD1
CDR3: CASSLQGAEDTQYF
DNA: TGTGCCAGCAGTCTACAGGGGGCCGAAGATACGCAGTATTTT

size: few
J: TRBJ1-5
V: TRBV28
D: TRBD1
CDR3: CASRPRQGSNQPQHF
DNA: TGTGCCAGCAGGCCCCGACAGGGGAGCAATCAGCCCCAGCATTTT

size: .
J: TRBJ2-2
V: TRBV6-5
D: .
CDR3: CASRGPNTGELFF
DNA: TGTGCCAGCCGCGGGCCCAACACCGGGGAGCTGTTTTTT

size: .
J: TRBJ2-3
V: TRBV6-5
D: .
CDR3: CVSSPRYTDTQYF
DNA: TGTGTCAGCAGTCCCCGGTACACAGATACGCAGTATTTT

size: .
J: TRBJ1-1
V: TRBV28
D: .
CDR3: CASSLSVANTEAFF
DNA: TGTGCCAGCAGTTTGAGTGTAGCTAACACTGAAGCTTTCTTT

size: .
J: TRBJ2-2
V: TRBV7-6
D: TRBD2
CDR3: CASSRSGGAGGGELFF
DNA: TGTGCCAGCAGCCGTAGCGGGGGGGCAGGCGGCGGGGAGCTGTTTTTT

size: few
J: TRBJ1-2
V: TRBV30
D: TRBD1
CDR3: CAWRTPGQGSHGYGYTF
DNA: TGTGCCTGGAGGACGCCGGGACAGGGTTCTCATGGCTATGGCTACACCTTC

size: few
J: TRBJ1-2
V: TRBV27
D: .
CDR3: CASSPCYYGYTF
DNA: TGTGCCAGCAGTCCCTGTTACTATGGCTACACCTTC

size: few
J: TRBJ2-3
V: TRBV10-3
D: .
CDR3: CAISQGVPTDTQYF
DNA: TGTGCCATCAGCCAAGGGGTTCCCACAGATACGCAGTATTTT

size: .
J: TRBJ2-7
V: TRBV28
D: TRBD2
CDR3: CASSFVLAGGPYEQYF
DNA: TGTGCCAGCAGTTTCGTCTTAGCGGGAGGGCCCTACGAGCAGTACTTC

size: .
J: TRBJ2-5
V: TRBV5-4
D: TRBD1
CDR3: CASSLQGAGETQYF
DNA: TGTGCCAGCAGCTTGCAGGGGGCAGGGGAGACCCAGTACTTC

size: few
J: TRBJ1-2
V: TRBV27
D: TRBD1
CDR3: CASSWTGSNYGYTF
DNA: TGTGCCAGCAGTTGGACAGGGTCTAACTATGGCTACACCTTC

size: few
J: TRBJ2-3
V: TRBV6-1
D: .
CDR3: CASRLTTDTQYF
DNA: TGTGCCAGCAGACTAACCACAGATACGCAGTATTTT

size: .
J: TRBJ2-3
V: TRBV5-1
D: .
CDR3: CASSLEAEGTDTQYF
DNA: TGCGCCAGCAGCTTGGAGGCGGAGGGGACAGATACGCAGTATTTT

size: .
J: TRBJ2-3
V: TRBV6-1
D: TRBD1
CDR3: CASRQESRGWGTQYF
DNA: TGTGCCAGCAGACAAGAAAGCAGGGGGTGGGGTACGCAGTATTTT

size: .
J: TRBJ2-3
V: TRBV27
D: TRBD2
CDR3: CASSRPTSGKADTQYF
DNA: TGTGCCAGCAGTAGACCGACTAGCGGGAAGGCAGATACGCAGTATTTT

size: .
J: TRBJ2-5
V: TRBV19
D: .
CDR3: CASSLGTQQETQYF
DNA: TGTGCCAGTAGTCTTGGGACTCAACAAGAGACCCAGTACTTC

size: few
J: TRBJ2-2
V: TRBV5-1
D: TRBD2
CDR3: CASSLGLAGATGELFF
DNA: TGCGCCAGCAGCTTGGGCCTAGCGGGGGCAACCGGGGAGCTGTTTTTT

size: .
J: TRBJ2-7
V: TRBV9
D: .
CDR3: CASSAGTSNSYEQYF
DNA: TGTGCCAGCAGCGCCGGGACATCAAACTCCTACGAGCAGTACTTC

size: .
J: TRBJ1-5
V: TRBV5-1
D: TRBD1
CDR3: CARDRGLGNQPQHF
DNA: TGCGCCAGGGACAGGGGCCTTGGTAATCAGCCCCAGCATTTT

size: few
J: TRBJ2-2
V: TRBV6-4
D: .
CDR3: CASRPDSGGNGELFF
DNA: TGTGCCAGCAGACCCGACTCCGGAGGGAACGGGGAGCTGTTTTTT

size: .
J: TRBJ1-4
V: TRBV2
D: .
CDR3: CASSEMGRDEKLFF
DNA: TGTGCCAGCAGTGAAATGGGCAGGGATGAAAAACTGTTTTTT

size: .
J: TRBJ1-1
V: TRBV6-5
D: TRBD1
CDR3: CASSWTGAINLAEAFF
DNA: TGTGCCAGCAGTTGGACAGGGGCGATCAATTTGGCTGAAGCTTTCTTT

size: .
J: TRBJ2-7
V: TRBV11-2
D: .
CDR3: CASSSDRSGIRYEQYF
DNA: TGTGCCAGCAGCTCCGACAGGAGTGGTATACGCTACGAGCAGTACTTC

size: few
J: TRBJ1-2
V: TRBV6-5
D: .
CDR3: CASRSVDYGYTF
DNA: TGTGCCAGCAGGTCCGTTGACTATGGCTACACCTTC

size: .
J: TRBJ2-3
V: TRBV4-3
D: TRBD2
CDR3: CASSLTSGARTDTQYF
DNA: TGCGCCAGCAGCCTTACTAGCGGAGCCCGCACAGATACGCAGTATTTT

size: .
J: TRBJ1-2
V: TRBV30
D: .
CDR3: CAWRRGNYGYTF
DNA: TGTGCCTGGAGGCGGGGCAACTATGGCTACACCTTC

size: .
J: TRBJ2-7
V: TRBV10-2
D: .
CDR3: CASSVLPGDPYEQYF
DNA: TGCGCCAGCAGTGTACTCCCGGGGGACCCCTACGAGCAGTACTTC

size: few
J: TRBJ2-1
V: TRBV29-1
D: .
CDR3: CSVRTAGSAIF
DNA: TGCAGCGTTCGAACCGCGGGATCAGCGATCTTC

size: .
J: TRBJ1-2
V: TRBV27
D: .
CDR3: CASRDRGDYGYTF
DNA: TGTGCCAGCAGGGACAGAGGGGACTATGGCTACACCTTC

size: .
J: TRBJ2-3
V: TRBV12-2
D: .
CDR3: CASRSYGRGPDTQYF
DNA: TGTGCAAGTCGCTCGTACGGGAGGGGGCCAGATACGCAGTATTTT

size: few
J: TRBJ2-7
V: TRBV28
D: .
CDR3: CASYGDYEQYF
DNA: TGTGCCAGTTACGGGGACTACGAGCAGTACTTC

size: few
J: TRBJ1-2
V: TRBV28
D: .
CDR3: CASSLSQRNYGYTF
DNA: TGTGCCAGCAGCCTTTCACAGCGGAACTATGGCTACACCTTC

size: .
J: TRBJ2-6
V: TRBV15
D: .
CDR3: CATSRSMGPWANVLTF
DNA: TGTGCCACCAGCAGATCCATGGGGCCTTGGGCCAACGTCCTGACTTTC

size: few
J: TRBJ2-7
V: TRBV6-6
D: TRBD2
CDR3: CASSYSLAGVPEQYF
DNA: TGTGCCAGCAGTTACAGTCTAGCGGGAGTTCCCGAGCAGTACTTC

size: few
J: TRBJ2-3
V: TRBV29-1
D: .
CDR3: CSVDQGRGTDTQYF
DNA: TGCAGCGTTGACCAGGGTCGCGGCACAGATACGCAGTATTTT

size: .
J: TRBJ2-5
V: TRBV2
D: TRBD2
CDR3: CASSVGMSSGSETQYF
DNA: TGTGCCAGCAGTGTGGGAATGTCTAGCGGGAGCGAGACCCAGTACTTC

size: few
J: TRBJ1-1
V: TRBV4-3
D: TRBD1
CDR3: CASSQGSTGDTEAFF
DNA: TGCGCCAGCAGCCAAGGCTCCACAGGGGATACTGAAGCTTTCTTT

size: few
J: TRBJ2-1
V: TRBV11-2
D: TRBD2
CDR3: CASSLLGRDNEQFF
DNA: TGTGCCAGCAGCTTACTCGGGAGGGACAATGAGCAGTTCTTC

size: .
J: TRBJ2-6
V: TRBV7-3
D: .
CDR3: CASSPPRSGANVLTF
DNA: TGTGCCAGCAGCCCCCCCCGCTCTGGGGCCAACGTCCTGACTTTC

size: .
J: TRBJ1-1
V: TRBV28
D: .
CDR3: CASSLGDGGGTEAFF
DNA: TGTGCCAGCAGTTTAGGAGACGGCGGGGGCACTGAAGCTTTCTTT

size: .
J: TRBJ1-1
V: TRBV5-1
D: TRBD1
CDR3: CASSLGTGVMNTEAFF
DNA: TGCGCCAGCAGCTTGGGGACAGGGGTCATGAACACTGAAGCTTTCTTT

size: .
J: TRBJ2-3
V: TRBV18
D: .
CDR3: CASSLTSDDTQYF
DNA: TGTGCCAGCTCACTTACTAGTGACGATACGCAGTATTTT